Below, 20 T cell receptor beta chains from the same sample are listed, as sequenced in a study of T cell repertoires in cytomegalovirus infection. These receptors lack a known antigen. TCRdb passed the reads through MiXCR, listing each CDR3 protein once. The sample lists about 100,000 distinct CDR3 sequences, approximately 32% occurring once. The specimen comprised CD8+ T cells from cultured PBMCs, sampled from culture after CMV antigen stimulation. The receptor source for this set is a human donor in good health (CMV status not recorded). Some clones in this sample may be carry-over from other donors' samples.

The CDR3 DNA reads TGTGCCAGCAGCCAAAATGGGGGGGACGTTAACAACTATGGCTACACCTTC. As protein: CASSQNGGDVNNYGYTF. The genes are TRBV4-2 and TRBJ1-2; tentative D call: TRBD1 (5 bases). The CDR3 covers 17 residues. Germline CDR1 is LGHNA and CDR2 is YNFKEQ. The germline V and J ends were trimmed by 2 bases and 2 bases, with 18 bases remaining between them.

The V call is TRBV2, the J call TRBJ1-2, with a tentative D call TRBD1 (5 bases). This CDR3 spans 15 amino acids. In germline, CDR1 is SNHLY, CDR2 FYNNEI. The ends were cut back, 3 bases at V and 0 bases at J, with 11 bases in the middle. The CDR3 is CASSEWDVANYGYTF. CDR3 in DNA: TGTGCCAGCAGTGAGTGGGACGTAGCTAACTATGGCTACACCTTC.

The genes are TRBV25-1 and TRBJ1-1, with D possibly matching TRBD1 (5 bases). CDR1 is MGHDK, CDR2 SYGVNS, per germline. Trimming left V 3 bases short and J 0 bases short, with 8 bases between. The CDR3 is 14 amino acids. Here the CDR3 reads CASSDRAMNTEAFF. CDR3 in DNA: TGTGCCAGCAGTGACAGGGCCATGAACACTGAAGCTTTCTTT.

This chain links TRBV24-1 with TRBJ2-7; the D gene is possibly TRBD1 (5 bases). Trimming pared 9 bases from V and 2 bases from J, leaving 16 bases between. Germline CDR1 and CDR2: KGHDR and SFDVKD. The CDR3 is 14 amino acids. CDR3 region: CATCGAQQPYEQYF. The DNA for the CDR3 is TGTGCCACCTGTGGGGCCCAGCAGCCCTACGAGCAGTACTTC.

The rearrangement links TRBV12-3 or TRBV12-4 to TRBJ1-5; 7 nucleotides agree with TRBD1. The CDR3 extends over 15 amino acids. Trimming cost V 6 bases and J 0 bases; bases outside gene matches: 5. Here the CDR3 DNA reads TGTGCCAGCAGGGGGGGACAGTTTAGCAATCAGCCCCAGCATTTT. It encodes CASRGGQFSNQPQHF.

The V gene is TRBV14, the J gene TRBJ1-1; the match to TRBD1 covers 7 bases. The V and J ends lost 4 bases and 1 base, in that order; junction bases with no gene match: 3. The CDR3 is 14 amino acids. Germline CDR1 reads SGHDN; CDR2 reads FVKESK. CDR3: CASSPHRGNTEAFF. CDR3 DNA sequence: TGTGCCAGCAGCCCGCACAGGGGGAACACTGAAGCTTTCTTT. Using reference TRBV14 and TRBJ1-1 for the parts outside the CDR3, the full variable domain is EAGVTQFPSHSVIEKGQTVTLRCDPISGHDNLYWYRRVMGKEIKFLLHFVKESKQDESGMPNNRFLAERTGGTYSTLKVQPAELEDSGVYFCASSPHRGNTEAFFGQGTRLTVV.

The chain uses TRBV7-6 and TRBJ2-5; D gene unclear. This CDR3 spans 17 amino acids. The germline V gene encodes CDR1 SGHVS and CDR2 FNYEAQ. V lost 4 bases and J 2 bases, leaving 20 bases between the germline ends. As DNA, the CDR3 is TGTGCCAGCAGCTCCGAGACTCCTCCGCGCATGCAAGAGACCCAGTACTTC. Protein sequence: CASSSETPPRMQETQYF.

This clonotype was seen more than once but under ten times. The chain recombines TRBV4-1 with TRBJ1-1; D gene unclear. Trimming pared 5 bases from V and 3 bases from J, leaving 7 bases between. Germline V gives CDR1 MGHRA, CDR2 YSYEKL. This CDR3 is built from 12 residues. Here the CDR3 reads CASSSIYTEAFF. The DNA for the CDR3 is TGCGCCAGCAGCTCTATTTACACTGAAGCTTTCTTT.

The table lists this clonotype with a few counts. The genes are TRBV7-9 and TRBJ2-3; D not certain. CDR1 is SEHNR, CDR2 FQNEAQ, per germline (reference sequence). CDR3 length: 13 residues. V was shortened by 2 bases and J by 6 bases, with 9 bases between the two germline ends. The CDR3 DNA follows: TGTGCCAGCAGCTTACCCCTGCTCGATACGCAGTATTTT. Translation gives CASSLPLLDTQYF.

The rearrangement uses TRBV10-3 and TRBJ2-1, with 11 bases aligning to TRBD2. CDR3 length equals 16 residues. The V segment lost 6 bases and the J segment 6 bases; nucleotides outside the gene matches: 10. Per germline, CDR1 ENHRY and CDR2 SYGVKD. CDR3 sequence reads: CAIRGYSGGAFNEQFF. The CDR3 DNA reads TGTGCCATCAGAGGATATAGCGGGGGGGCCTTCAATGAGCAGTTCTTC.

This chain connects TRBV4-1 to TRBJ1-1; maybe TRBD1 (5 bases). The CDR3 loop spans 14 amino acids. V lost 3 bases to trimming and J lost 7 bases, with 15 bases between them. Germline V gene data show CDR1 as MGHRA and CDR2 as YSYEKL. In DNA, the CDR3 is TGCGCCAGCAGCCATTTTGGGGCCTATTATGAAGCTTTCTTT. Translating it yields CASSHFGAYYEAFF.

In this sample, this clonotype turned up many times. V and J are TRBV7-2 and TRBJ2-3; 9 nucleotides align to TRBD2. This CDR3 is built from 16 residues. Trimming removed 1 base from V and 7 bases from J; junction bases left unmatched: 9. The germline V gene has CDR1 SGHTA and CDR2 FQGNSA. The CDR3 nucleotides read TGTGCCAGCAGCTTAGGGGCTAGCGGGGTGGGGTATACGCAGTATTTT. Translated, it gives CASSLGASGVGYTQYF.

At least ten counts were recorded for this clonotype. The V call is TRBV11-2, the J call TRBJ1-1, with D maybe TRBD1 (5 bases). V was cut by 5 bases and J by 0 bases, with 13 bases left in between. The germline V gene has CDR1 SGHAT and CDR2 FQNNGV. The CDR3 is made up of 15 amino acids. The CDR3 nucleotides are TGTGCCAGCAGCCGAGGACAACCGGTGAACACTGAAGCTTTCTTT. This encodes CASSRGQPVNTEAFF.

This chain uses TRBV3-1 with TRBJ2-7, with TRBD2 matching 11 bases. Looked up from germline, CDR1 is LGHDT and CDR2 is YNNKEL (reference sequence). V was pared by 2 bases and J by 3 bases, with 9 bases of the junction left unmatched. The CDR3 runs to 17 residues. This CDR3 is CASSQLAGGPGVYEQYF. The CDR3 DNA sequence: TGTGCCAGCAGCCAACTAGCGGGGGGCCCCGGGGTCTACGAGCAGTACTTC.

This clonotype was seen repeatedly, ten times or more. This sequence joins TRBV4-1 and TRBJ1-2, with 7 bases matching TRBD1. The trim removed 0 bases at V and 7 bases at J, leaving 8 bases unmatched. CDR1 and CDR2 (germline): MGHRA, YSYEKL. This CDR3 spans 15 amino acids. In DNA, the CDR3 is TGCGCCAGCAGCCAAGAAGTGACAGGGTATGCTGGCTACACCTTC. The encoded protein is CASSQEVTGYAGYTF.

This clonotype was observed a handful of times. The chain employs TRBV7-2 and TRBJ1-1, with 7 bases lining up with TRBD1. The CDR3 is made up of 13 amino acids. CDR1 is SGHTA and CDR2 is FQGNSA in the germline V gene. Unmatched junction bases numbered 6, after V lost 3 bases and J lost 8 bases. CDR3 protein: CASSLSPDREAFF. The DNA for the CDR3 is TGTGCCAGCAGCTTGAGCCCGGACAGGGAAGCTTTCTTT.

The chain links TRBV12-3 or TRBV12-4 to TRBJ2-2, with 8 bases fitting TRBD1. The CDR3 extends over 15 amino acids. V lost 6 bases and J lost 1; bases outside the gene matches: 4. The CDR3 nucleotides read TGTGCCAGCAGAGGGGGACAGGAGAACACCGGGGAGCTGTTTTTT. Its protein product is CASRGGQENTGELFF.

V gene TRBV9 combines with J gene TRBJ2-7; D remains unclear. V dropped 0 bases and J dropped 4 bases, with 20 bases sitting between them. Germline V CDR1 and CDR2: SGDLS, YYNGEE. The CDR3 runs 17 residues. This CDR3 is CASSVADGVPKFYEQYF. CDR3 bases: TGTGCCAGCAGCGTAGCAGACGGAGTCCCTAAGTTTTACGAGCAGTACTTC.

The CDR3 nucleotides read TGTGCCAGCAGACCCGAGATGCTCTACGAGCAGTACTTC. Its translation: CASRPEMLYEQYF. The rearrangement uses TRBV5-5 and TRBJ2-7; no definite D call. V shed 5 bases and J shed 3 bases, with 12 bases lying between them. The CDR3 is made up of 13 amino acids. CDR1 and CDR2 from the germline V gene are SGHKS and YYEKEE (reference sequence).

The chain joins TRBV27 to TRBJ2-7; 10 bases line up with TRBD1. Looked up from germline, CDR1 is MNHEY and CDR2 is SMNVEV (reference sequence). The CDR3 is made up of 15 amino acids. The junction had 0 bases not matched to a gene; V was cut back by 0 bases and J by 1 base. The CDR3 loop reads CASSLSGQGSYEQYF. CDR3 nucleotide sequence: TGTGCCAGCAGTTTATCGGGACAGGGGTCCTACGAGCAGTACTTC.